These T cell receptor beta chains were read from a single sample in a study of cytomegalovirus exposure and HLA in healthy donors. The assay was immunoSEQ multiplex PCR, and TCRdb's table has in-frame clones only and misses some. The sample consists of fewer than 150,000 clones, about 80% of them appearing once. The source material was PBMCs. The receptors shown here come from a man younger than 45 in good health and CMV-seropositive. CDR3s include the opening cysteine and the closing phenylalanine or tryptophan. The D gene is left open where the match is weak. Expanded clones get a size class; other rows say once, few or many, or leave the size out.

clone_size d_call v_call cdr3_aa
- TRBD2 TRBV19 CASSTSGSSYEQYF
few - TRBV7-7 CASSLDSSYEQYF
- - TRBV9 CASSAQAGHNTGELFF
- - TRBV7-2 CASSLGRSNQPQHF
- - TRBV29-1 CSVQGRNTGELFF
- - TRBV7-9 CASSLRGENTEAFF
- TRBD1 TRBV29-1 CSGRDRSTDTQYF
once - TRBV15 CATSRGVAFEAFF
- TRBD1 TRBV4-1 CASRPPGQSGELFF
- - TRBV4-3 CASSQNPITGQDEQYF
- - TRBV18 CASSPGREKEKLFF
once - TRBV7-2 CASSPRQDSYEQYF
once TRBD1 TRBV5-1 CASSVLQGGSYTF
- - TRBV5-1 CASSLRPATSKTNEKLFF
few TRBD1 TRBV29-1 CSVSRDRAFEKLFF
few - TRBV5-4 CASSLSLRGGNEQFF
- - TRBV25-1 CASSSSGVYGYTF
- TRBD1 TRBV7-2 CASDPQGGTEAFF
- - TRBV30 CAWSVTSGYTF
- TRBD1 TRBV5-8 CASSLETGAFYEQYF
few - TRBV29-1 CSANDGGAGEQYF
- TRBD1 TRBV5-4 CASSPSWTGPRTDTQYF
- - TRBV11-2 CASSLNRGTDTQYF
- TRBD2 TRBV2 CASSGITSGAPYEQYF
- - TRBV5-6 CASSYRLTGSSSYEQYF
- TRBD1 TRBV5-4 CASSRSGTGSYEQYF
- - TRBV6-6 CASSPSGTLSRTEAFF
- - TRBV27 CASSLSQTGELFF
- - TRBV6-6 CASSYTSGVYNEQFF
- TRBD1 TRBV7-2 CASSAGQGFDEQYF
few TRBD1 TRBV7-2 CASSLGTGTYEQYF
- TRBD2 TRBV4-2 CASSQLGLAGDRSTDTQYF
- TRBD2 TRBV5-1 CASSLAGGRDEQFF
- - TRBV11-3 CASSLGAHGEVAEQFF
- - TRBV15 CATSRDQVQETQYF
- TRBD2 TRBV5-4 CASSLVWTSGGASTDTQYF
- - TRBV4-3 CASSRGVFGPRHYGYTF
- TRBD2 TRBV2 CASISGGRETQYF